This record concerns one T cell receptor beta chain sequence. Its antigen is as yet unknown. The data originate from a study of T-cell memory formation after mild COVID-19. Study details: Among the donors, TCR clusters were largely specific to each donor.

A single record per CDR3 protein comes from TCRdb applying MiXCR to the 5' RACE reads. In the table there are over 400,000 distinct CDR3 sequences, 20% to 25% of which are singletons. Study-level results: Clones that got smaller from day 15 to 85 had even CD4/CD8, while clones growing later tipped toward CD4+.

The sequenced sample was PBMCs or a T cell subset sorted from them (not recorded which). This receptor was obtained from an adult woman who had mild COVID-19 (a few samples of this study predate the infection). Cell type and time point are not known.

CDR3 amino acids: CASSPHGQGTPYEQYF. CDR3 bases: TGTGCCAGCAGCCCCCACGGTCAGGGGACACCCTACGAGCAGTACTTC. The gene calls are TRBV7-9 and TRBJ2-7; weak D call: TRBD1 (6 bases). The CDR3 length is 16 residues. CDR1 and CDR2 (germline): SEHNR, FQNEAQ (reference sequence). V was pared by 5 bases and J by 2 bases, with 19 bases between.